This T cell receptor (beta chain) was observed in a study of early T cells in non-severe SARS-CoV-2 infection. TCRdb ran MiXCR on the 5' RACE reads and lists one entry per CDR3 protein. The sample yields 35,000 to 40,000 distinct CDR3 sequences, 5% to 6.5% seen once. J was trimmed by 4 bases and V by 7 bases; bases with no gene match: 11. The CDR3 is 15 amino acids. This clonotype was observed at least ten times. This TCR derives from an adult who was a healthcare worker with PCR-confirmed SARS-CoV-2 infection or an uninfected control (not recorded which). Sequencing was done on a sample of whole blood. V gene TRBV12-3 or TRBV12-4 combines with J gene TRBJ2-3; 7 bases agree with TRBD1. Written as DNA, the CDR3 is TGTGCCAGCACCCCGAGCAGGGACAGTCCAGATACGCAGTATTTT. It is translated as CASTPSRDSPDTQYF.